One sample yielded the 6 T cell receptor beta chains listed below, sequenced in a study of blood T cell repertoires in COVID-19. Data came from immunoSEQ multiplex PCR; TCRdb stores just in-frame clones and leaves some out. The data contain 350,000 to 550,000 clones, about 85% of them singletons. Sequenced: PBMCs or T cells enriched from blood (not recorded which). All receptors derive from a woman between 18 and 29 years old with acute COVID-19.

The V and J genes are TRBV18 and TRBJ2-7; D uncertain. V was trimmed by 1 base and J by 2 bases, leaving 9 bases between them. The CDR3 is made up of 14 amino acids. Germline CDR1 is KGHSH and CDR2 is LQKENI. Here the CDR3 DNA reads TGTGCCAGCTCACCACTGGCCAACACCTACGAGCAGTACTTC. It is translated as CASSPLANTYEQYF.

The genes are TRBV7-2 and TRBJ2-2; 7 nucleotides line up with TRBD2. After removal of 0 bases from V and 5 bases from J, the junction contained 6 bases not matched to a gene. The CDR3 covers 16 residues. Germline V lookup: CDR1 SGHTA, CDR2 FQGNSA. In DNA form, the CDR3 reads TGTGCCAGCAGCTTAGCTTTAGGACTAGGGACCGGGGAGCTGTTTTTT. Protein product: CASSLALGLGTGELFF.

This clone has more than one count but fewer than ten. The CDR3 nucleotides are TGCGCCAGCAGCCAAGATGGAGGGAGATTAGCCTACAATGAGCAGTTCTTC. Protein: CASSQDGGRLAYNEQFF. This rearrangement joins TRBV4-3 to TRBJ2-1, with D maybe TRBD2 (6 bases). This CDR3 region has 17 residues. Trimming removed 0 bases from V and 2 bases from J, with 14 bases in between. CDR1 LGHNA and CDR2 YSLEER come from the germline V gene.

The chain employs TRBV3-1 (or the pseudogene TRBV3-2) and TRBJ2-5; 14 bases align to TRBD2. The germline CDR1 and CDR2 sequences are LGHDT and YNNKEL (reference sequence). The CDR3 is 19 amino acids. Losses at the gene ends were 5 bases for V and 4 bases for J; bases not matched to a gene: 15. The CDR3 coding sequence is TGTGCCAGCAGCTCCCGACTAGCGGGAGGGCCAGTTGGGATAGAGACCCAGTACTTC. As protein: CASSSRLAGGPVGIETQYF.

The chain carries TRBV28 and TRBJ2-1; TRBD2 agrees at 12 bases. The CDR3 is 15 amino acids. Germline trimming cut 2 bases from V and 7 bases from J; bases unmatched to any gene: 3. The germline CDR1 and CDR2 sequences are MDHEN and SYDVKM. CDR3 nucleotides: TGTGCCAGCAGTTTAGTAACTAGCGGGAGGAATGAGCAGTTCTTC. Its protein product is CASSLVTSGRNEQFF.

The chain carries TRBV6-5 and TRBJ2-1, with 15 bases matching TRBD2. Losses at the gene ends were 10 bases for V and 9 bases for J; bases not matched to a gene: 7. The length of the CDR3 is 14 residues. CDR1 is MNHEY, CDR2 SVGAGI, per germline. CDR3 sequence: CATQRGLAGGEQFF. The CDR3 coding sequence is TGTGCCACCCAGCGGGGACTAGCGGGGGGTGAGCAGTTCTTC.